Here is one TCR beta chain with its context. The antigen is undetermined. This CDR3 is 15 amino acids long. The trim removed 5 bases at V and 4 bases at J, leaving 8 bases unmatched. Germline-derived CDR1 and CDR2 are LNHDA and SQIVND (reference sequence). This sample is part of a study of siplizumab effects on memory and regulatory T cells. General study findings and limits: Greater diversity than memory cells seemed evident in naive T cells, which also appeared to be major alloresponse contributors. Assignment to unstimulated subsets succeeded for only a minor fraction of the alloreactive clones.

The protocol was immunoSEQ multiplex PCR, while the TCRdb copy is restricted to in-frame clones and leaves out a portion. The data hold about 120,000 clones, with around 94% observed a single time. The chain carries TRBV19 and TRBJ2-7; 10 nucleotides match TRBD2. The sequence was obtained from a human donor in good health. The sample consisted of non-Treg CD4+ T cells sorted from blood. The CDR3 region is CASSSLAGAGYEQYF. The CDR3 DNA follows: TGTGCCAGTAGTTCCCTAGCGGGAGCCGGTTACGAGCAGTACTTC.